This TCR beta chain was observed in a study of blood T cell repertoires in COVID-19. Study as a whole: The United States, Italy and Spain provided the acute and convalescent COVID-19 samples.

Between the trimmed V and J ends, which lost 0 bases and 5 bases, there was a span of 13 bases. CDR3 length equals 15 residues. Germline loops: CDR1 SGHVS, CDR2 FQNEAQ. As originally analysed: By means of reference gene primer amplification, nucleated cell counts were estimated. Profiled with immunoSEQ multiplex PCR; TCRdb holds only in-frame clones, not every one. D and trimming come from the DNA, and the V and J calls and clone size come from that table. Here the sample spans a few hundred thousand clones, roughly 85% being singletons. Everyone who took part was roughly 18 to 89 years old, and they came from 20 to 25 US areas. Exposed volunteers were people who met a COVID-19 case within 2 weeks before study entry.

The chain combines TRBV7-8 with TRBJ1-1; no reliable D call. The clonotype was recovered from a woman in her forties or fifties who had been exposed to COVID-19. Sample: PBMCs or T cells enriched from blood (not recorded which). CDR3 coding DNA: TGTGCCAGCAGCTTAGCGGCACTAGCGCCGACTGAAGCTTTCTTT. The encoded protein is CASSLAALAPTEAFF.